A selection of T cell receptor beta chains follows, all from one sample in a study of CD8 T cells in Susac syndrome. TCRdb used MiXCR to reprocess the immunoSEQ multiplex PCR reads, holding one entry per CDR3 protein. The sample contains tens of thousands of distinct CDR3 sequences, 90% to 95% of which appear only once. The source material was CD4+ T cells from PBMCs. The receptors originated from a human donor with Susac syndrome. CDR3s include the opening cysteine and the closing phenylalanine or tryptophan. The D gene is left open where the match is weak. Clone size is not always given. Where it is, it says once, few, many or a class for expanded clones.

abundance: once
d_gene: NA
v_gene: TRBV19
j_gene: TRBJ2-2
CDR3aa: CASSTDSDNTGELFF
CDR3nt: TGTGCCAGTAGTACCGACAGTGACAACACCGGGGAGCTGTTTTTT

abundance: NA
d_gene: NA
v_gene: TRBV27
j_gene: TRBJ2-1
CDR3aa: CASSLRRADEQFF
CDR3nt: TGTGCCAGCAGTTTACGTAGGGCGGATGAGCAGTTCTTC

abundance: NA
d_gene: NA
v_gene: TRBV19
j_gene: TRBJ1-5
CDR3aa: CASSSGINQPQHF
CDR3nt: TGTGCCAGTAGCTCGGGGATCAATCAGCCCCAGCATTTT

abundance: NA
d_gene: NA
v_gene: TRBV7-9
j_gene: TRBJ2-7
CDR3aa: CASSLTMAGYEQYF
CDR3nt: TGTGCCAGCAGCCTTACCATGGCAGGCTACGAGCAGTACTTC

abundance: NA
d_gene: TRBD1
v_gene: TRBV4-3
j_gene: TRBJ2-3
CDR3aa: CASSPRDRESDTQYF
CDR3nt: TGCGCCAGCAGTCCTCGGGACAGAGAATCAGATACGCAGTATTTT

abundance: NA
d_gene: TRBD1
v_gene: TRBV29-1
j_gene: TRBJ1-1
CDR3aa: CSVDLGDRDTEAFF
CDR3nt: TGCAGCGTTGATCTCGGTGACAGGGACACTGAAGCTTTCTTT

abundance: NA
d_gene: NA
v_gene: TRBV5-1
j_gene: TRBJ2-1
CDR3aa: CASSSGTGNEQFF
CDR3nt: TGCGCCAGCAGCTCCGGGACGGGCAATGAGCAGTTCTTC

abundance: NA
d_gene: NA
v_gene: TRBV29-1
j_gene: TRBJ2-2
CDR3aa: CSVEEGTWTGELFF
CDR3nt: TGCAGCGTTGAAGAGGGCACATGGACCGGGGAGCTGTTTTTT

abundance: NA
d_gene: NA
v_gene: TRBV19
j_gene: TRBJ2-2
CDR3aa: CATRTAPGTGELFF
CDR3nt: TGTGCCACTCGGACAGCCCCGGGCACCGGGGAGCTGTTTTTT

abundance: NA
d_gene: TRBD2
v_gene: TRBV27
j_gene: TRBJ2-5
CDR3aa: CASSLRGTSQQETQYF
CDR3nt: TGTGCCAGCAGTTTACGTGGGACTAGCCAACAAGAGACCCAGTACTTC

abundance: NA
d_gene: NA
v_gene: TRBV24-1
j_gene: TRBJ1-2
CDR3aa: CATSDPRGAYGYTF
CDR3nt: TGTGCCACCAGTGACCCCAGAGGGGCTTATGGCTACACCTTC

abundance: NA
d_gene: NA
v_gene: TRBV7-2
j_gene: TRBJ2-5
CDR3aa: CASSPNPGTQYF
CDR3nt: TGTGCCAGCAGCCCCAACCCCGGGACCCAGTACTTC

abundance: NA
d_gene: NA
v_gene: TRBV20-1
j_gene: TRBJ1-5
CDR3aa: CSARDPGRGQPQHF
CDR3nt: TGCAGTGCTAGAGATCCAGGTCGGGGCCAGCCCCAGCATTTT

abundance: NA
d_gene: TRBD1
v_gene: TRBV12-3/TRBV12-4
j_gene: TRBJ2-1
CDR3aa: CASSLDKTGYDEQFF
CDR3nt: TGTGCCAGCAGTTTAGACAAGACAGGGTACGATGAGCAGTTCTTC

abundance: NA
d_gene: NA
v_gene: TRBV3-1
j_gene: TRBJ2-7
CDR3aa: CASSRSWASSYEQYF
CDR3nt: TGTGCCAGCAGCCGGTCCTGGGCTTCGTCCTACGAGCAGTACTTC

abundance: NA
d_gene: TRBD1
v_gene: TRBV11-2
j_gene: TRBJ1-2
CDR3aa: CASSLSEGANYGYTF
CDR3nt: TGTGCCAGCAGCTTATCGGAGGGGGCCAACTATGGCTACACCTTC

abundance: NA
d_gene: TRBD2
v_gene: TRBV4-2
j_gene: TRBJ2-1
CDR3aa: CASSQDLAGALGEQFF
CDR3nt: TGTGCCAGCAGCCAAGATTTAGCGGGGGCCTTGGGGGAGCAGTTCTTC

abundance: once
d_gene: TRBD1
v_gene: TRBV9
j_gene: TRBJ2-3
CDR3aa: CASSVMTGTSTDTQYF
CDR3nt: TGTGCCAGCAGCGTAATGACAGGGACCAGCACAGATACGCAGTATTTT

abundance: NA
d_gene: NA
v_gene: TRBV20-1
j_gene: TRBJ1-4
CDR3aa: CSASRAVGDEKLFF
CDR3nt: TGCAGTGCTTCCCGTGCAGTCGGGGATGAAAAACTGTTTTTT

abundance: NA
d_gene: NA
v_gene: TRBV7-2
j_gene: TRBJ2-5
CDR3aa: CASSFVVETQYF
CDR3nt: TGTGCCAGCAGCTTTGTCGTCGAGACCCAGTACTTC

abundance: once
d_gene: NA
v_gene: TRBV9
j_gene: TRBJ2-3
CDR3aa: CASSVGQISTDTQYF
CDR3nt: TGTGCCAGCAGCGTCGGTCAGATAAGCACAGATACGCAGTATTTT

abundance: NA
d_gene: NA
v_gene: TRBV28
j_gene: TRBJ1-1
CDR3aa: CASNRRSNEAFF
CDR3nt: TGTGCCAGCAACCGGCGGAGTAATGAAGCTTTCTTT

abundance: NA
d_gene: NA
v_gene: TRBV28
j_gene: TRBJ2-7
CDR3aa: CASSLFPTRSEQYF
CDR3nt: TGTGCCAGCAGTTTATTCCCAACACGATCCGAGCAGTACTTC

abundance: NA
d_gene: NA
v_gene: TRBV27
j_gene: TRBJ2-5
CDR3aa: CASSLFGVQETQYF
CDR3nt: TGTGCCAGCAGTTTATTTGGGGTACAAGAGACCCAGTACTTC

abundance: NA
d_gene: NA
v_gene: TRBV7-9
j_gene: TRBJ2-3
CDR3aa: CASSLLGGTDTQYF
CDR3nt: TGTGCCAGCAGCTTGCTGGGGGGCACAGATACGCAGTATTTT

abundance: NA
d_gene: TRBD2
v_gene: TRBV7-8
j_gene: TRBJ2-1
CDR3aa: CASSSQGGSYNEQFF
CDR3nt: TGTGCCAGCAGCTCCCAGGGAGGGTCCTACAATGAGCAGTTCTTC

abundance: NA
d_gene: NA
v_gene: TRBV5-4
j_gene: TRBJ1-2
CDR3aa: CASSLVQGPGYTF
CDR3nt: TGTGCCAGCAGCTTGGTACAGGGACCTGGCTACACCTTC

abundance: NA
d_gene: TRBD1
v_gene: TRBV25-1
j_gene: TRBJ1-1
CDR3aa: CASSRARQGGNTEAFF
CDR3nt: TGTGCCAGCAGTCGAGCCAGACAGGGAGGAAACACTGAAGCTTTCTTT

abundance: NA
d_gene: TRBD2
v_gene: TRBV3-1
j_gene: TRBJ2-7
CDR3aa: CASSQQREPYEQYF
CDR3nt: TGTGCCAGCAGCCAACAGCGGGAGCCCTACGAGCAGTACTTC

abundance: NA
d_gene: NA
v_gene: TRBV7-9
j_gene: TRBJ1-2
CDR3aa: CAISLGREVSYGYTF
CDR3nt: TGTGCCATCTCCTTGGGGAGGGAAGTGAGCTATGGCTACACCTTC

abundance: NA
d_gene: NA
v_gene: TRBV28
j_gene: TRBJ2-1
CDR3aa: CASDGTTYNEQFF
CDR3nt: TGTGCCAGCGACGGGACAACCTACAATGAGCAGTTCTTC

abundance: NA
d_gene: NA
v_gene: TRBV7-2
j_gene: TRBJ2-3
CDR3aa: CASSLRGAGTDTQYF
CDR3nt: TGTGCCAGCAGCTTAAGGGGGGCTGGCACAGATACGCAGTATTTT

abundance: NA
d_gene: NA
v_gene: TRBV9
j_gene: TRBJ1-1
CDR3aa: CASSVGVGGKAFF
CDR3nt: TGTGCCAGCAGCGTAGGGGTCGGAGGGAAAGCTTTCTTT

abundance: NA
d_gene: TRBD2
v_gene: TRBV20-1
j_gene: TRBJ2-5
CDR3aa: CSAKSLLTVTVAGKVLGETQYF
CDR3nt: TGCAGTGCCAAATCACTACTGACAGTGACTGTAGCGGGGAAGGTATTAGGAGAGACCCAGTACTTC

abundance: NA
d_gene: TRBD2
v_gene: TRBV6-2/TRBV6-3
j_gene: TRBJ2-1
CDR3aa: CASSSTSGGAGEQFF
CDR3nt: TGTGCCAGCAGCTCAACTAGCGGGGGGGCAGGTGAGCAGTTCTTC

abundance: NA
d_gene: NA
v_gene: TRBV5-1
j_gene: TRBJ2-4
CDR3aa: CASSDGRGDKNIQYF
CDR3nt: TGCGCCAGCAGCGACGGTCGTGGGGATAAAAACATTCAGTACTTC

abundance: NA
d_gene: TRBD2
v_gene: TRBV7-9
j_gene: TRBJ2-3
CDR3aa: CAHTSSVRGGTDTQYF
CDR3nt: TGTGCCCATACCTCAAGTGTACGGGGGGGCACAGATACGCAGTATTTT

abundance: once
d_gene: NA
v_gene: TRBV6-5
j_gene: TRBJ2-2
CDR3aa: CASTPGFGELFF
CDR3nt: TGTGCCAGCACCCCGGGATTCGGGGAGCTGTTTTTT

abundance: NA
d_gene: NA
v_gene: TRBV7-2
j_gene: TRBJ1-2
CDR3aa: CASSLVSKNGYTF
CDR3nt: TGTGCCAGCAGCTTAGTTAGTAAGAATGGCTACACCTTC

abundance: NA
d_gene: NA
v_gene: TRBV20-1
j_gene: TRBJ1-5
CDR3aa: CSASWGATVGTGNQPQHF
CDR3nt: TGCAGTGCTAGCTGGGGAGCGACGGTAGGGACCGGCAATCAGCCCCAGCATTTT

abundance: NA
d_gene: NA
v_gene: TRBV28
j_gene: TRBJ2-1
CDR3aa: CASALLGGQFF
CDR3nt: TGTGCCAGCGCCCTACTAGGAGGGCAGTTCTTC

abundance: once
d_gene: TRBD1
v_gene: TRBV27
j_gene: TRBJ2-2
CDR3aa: CASSPKRDRGRVGGELFF
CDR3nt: TGTGCCAGCAGTCCTAAGAGGGACAGGGGGCGAGTTGGCGGGGAGCTGTTTTTT

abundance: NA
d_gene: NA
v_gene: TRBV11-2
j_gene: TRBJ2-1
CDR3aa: CASSLDRGVLADEQFF
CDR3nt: TGTGCCAGCAGCTTAGATCGAGGCGTACTAGCAGATGAGCAGTTCTTC

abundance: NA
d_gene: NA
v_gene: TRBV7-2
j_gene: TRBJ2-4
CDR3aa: CASSLGRPENIQYF
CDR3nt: TGTGCCAGCAGCTTAGGGAGGCCCGAAAACATTCAGTACTTC

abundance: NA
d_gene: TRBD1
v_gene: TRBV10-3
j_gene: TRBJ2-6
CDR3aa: CAIRSGTDAGANVLTF
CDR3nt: TGTGCCATCAGGTCCGGGACAGATGCTGGGGCCAACGTCCTGACTTTC

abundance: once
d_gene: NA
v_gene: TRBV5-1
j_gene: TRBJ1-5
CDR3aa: CASSLEGGNQPQHF
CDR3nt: TGCGCCAGCAGCTTGGAAGGGGGGAATCAGCCCCAGCATTTT

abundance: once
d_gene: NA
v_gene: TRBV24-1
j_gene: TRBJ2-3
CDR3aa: CATSDPLGPNDTQYF
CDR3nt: TGTGCCACCAGTGATCCCCTGGGGCCCAACGATACGCAGTATTTT

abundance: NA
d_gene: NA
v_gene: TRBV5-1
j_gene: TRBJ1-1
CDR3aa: CASKGTPANTEAFF
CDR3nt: TGCGCCAGCAAAGGGACGCCCGCGAACACTGAAGCTTTCTTT